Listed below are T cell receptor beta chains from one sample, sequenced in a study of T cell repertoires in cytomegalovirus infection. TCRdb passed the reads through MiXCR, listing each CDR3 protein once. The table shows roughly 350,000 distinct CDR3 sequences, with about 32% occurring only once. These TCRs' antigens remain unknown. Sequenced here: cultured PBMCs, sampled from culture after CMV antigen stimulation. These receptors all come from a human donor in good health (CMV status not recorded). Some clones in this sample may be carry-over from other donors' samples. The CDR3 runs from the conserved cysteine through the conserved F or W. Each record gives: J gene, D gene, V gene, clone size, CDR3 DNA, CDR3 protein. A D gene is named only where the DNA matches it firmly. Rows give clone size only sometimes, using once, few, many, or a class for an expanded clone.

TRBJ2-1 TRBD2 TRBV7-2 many TGTGCCAGCAGCTCAAGTAGGGCTAGCGGGAGAGATGAGCAGTTCTTC CASSSSRASGRDEQFF
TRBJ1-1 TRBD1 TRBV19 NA TGTGCCAGTAGTATGGGACAGGGATGGGCCACTGAAGCTTTCTTT CASSMGQGWATEAFF
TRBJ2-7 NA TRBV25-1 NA TGTGCCAGCAGTGATCCTACGGGGGTTTCCTACGAGCAGTACTTC CASSDPTGVSYEQYF
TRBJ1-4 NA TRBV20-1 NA TGCAGTGCTAGAGACCGGGGGGGGTGGAAACTGTTTTTT CSARDRGGWKLFF
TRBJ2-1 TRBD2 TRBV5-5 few TGTGCCAGCAGCTCGGGGACTAGAATTTTCTTCTCCTACAATGAGCAGTTCTTC CASSSGTRIFFSYNEQFF
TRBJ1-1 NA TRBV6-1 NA TGTGCCAGCAGTGAAGGCGGCACGAACACTGAAGCTTTCTTT CASSEGGTNTEAFF
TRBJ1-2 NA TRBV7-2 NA TGTGCCAGCAGCTTTTCAACAGAGAGCTACACCTTC CASSFSTESYTF
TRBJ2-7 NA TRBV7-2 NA TGTGCCAGCAGCACCCGGCGGGACAGCCCCTACGAGCAGTACTTC CASSTRRDSPYEQYF
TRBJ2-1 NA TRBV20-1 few TGCAGTGCTAGAGTTCTTTCGCGCACCTACAATGAGCAGTTCTTC CSARVLSRTYNEQFF
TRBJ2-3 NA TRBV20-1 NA TGCAGTGCTAGTCCAACCGGCAGTTGGCCCACAGATACGCAGTATTTT CSASPTGSWPTDTQYF
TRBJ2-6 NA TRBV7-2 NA TGTGCCAGCAGCTCCCCCGCGGGGGCGGGTCAAGCTGGGGCCAACGTCCTGACTTTC CASSSPAGAGQAGANVLTF
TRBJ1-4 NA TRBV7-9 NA TGTGCCAGCAGCCCCAGAACGAACGAAAAACTGTTTTTT CASSPRTNEKLFF
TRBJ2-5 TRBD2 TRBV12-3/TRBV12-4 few TGTGCCAGCAGTCCCTGGACTAGCGGGAGGGCCACAGAGACCCAGTACTTC CASSPWTSGRATETQYF
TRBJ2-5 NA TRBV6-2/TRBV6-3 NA TGTGCCAGCAGTTTTCATCAGAGGGAGACCCAGTACTTC CASSFHQRETQYF
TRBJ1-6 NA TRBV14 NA TGTGCCAGCAGCCAAGCCGTGGATTCACCCCTCCACTTT CASSQAVDSPLHF
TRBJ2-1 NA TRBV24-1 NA TGTGCCACCAGTGTCGGACAGCTCAGGGGTGCACAGTTCTTC CATSVGQLRGAQFF